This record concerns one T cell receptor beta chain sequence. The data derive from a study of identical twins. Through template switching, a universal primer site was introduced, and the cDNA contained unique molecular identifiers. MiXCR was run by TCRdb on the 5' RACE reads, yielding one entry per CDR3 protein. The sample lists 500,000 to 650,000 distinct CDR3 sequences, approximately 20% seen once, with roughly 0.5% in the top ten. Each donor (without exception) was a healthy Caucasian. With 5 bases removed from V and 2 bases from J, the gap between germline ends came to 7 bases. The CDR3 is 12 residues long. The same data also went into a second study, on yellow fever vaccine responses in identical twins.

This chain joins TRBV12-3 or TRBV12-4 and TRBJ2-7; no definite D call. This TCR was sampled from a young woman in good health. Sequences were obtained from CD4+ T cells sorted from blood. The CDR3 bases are TGTGCCAGCAGTCCGAGGACCTACGAGCAGTACTTC. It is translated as CASSPRTYEQYF.